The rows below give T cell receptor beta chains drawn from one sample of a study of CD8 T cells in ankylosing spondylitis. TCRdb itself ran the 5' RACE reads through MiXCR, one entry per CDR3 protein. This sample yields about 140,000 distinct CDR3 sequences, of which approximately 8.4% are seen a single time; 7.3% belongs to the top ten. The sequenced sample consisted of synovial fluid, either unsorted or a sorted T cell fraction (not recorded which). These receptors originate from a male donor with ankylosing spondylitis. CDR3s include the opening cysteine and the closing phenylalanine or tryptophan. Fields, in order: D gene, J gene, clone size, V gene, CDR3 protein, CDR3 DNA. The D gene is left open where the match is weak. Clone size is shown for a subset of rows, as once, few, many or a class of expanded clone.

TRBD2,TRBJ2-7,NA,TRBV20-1,CSASRGRAAEQYF,TGCAGTGCTAGCCGCGGGAGGGCCGCCGAGCAGTACTTC
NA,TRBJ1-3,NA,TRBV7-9,CASSLLDPWAGNTIYF,TGTGCCAGCAGCTTACTAGACCCTTGGGCTGGAAACACCATATATTTT
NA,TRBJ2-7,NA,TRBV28,CASSSEADPSYEQYF,TGTGCCAGCAGTTCAGAAGCGGACCCCTCCTACGAGCAGTACTTC
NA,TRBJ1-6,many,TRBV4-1,CASSQELRSPLHF,TGCGCCAGCAGCCAAGAGCTAAGATCACCCCTCCACTTT
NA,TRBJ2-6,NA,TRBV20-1,CSASPFTGANVLTF,TGCAGTGCTAGCCCCTTCACTGGGGCCAACGTCCTGACTTTC
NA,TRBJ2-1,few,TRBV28,CASSFGGKDEQFF,TGTGCCAGCAGTTTCGGCGGGAAAGATGAGCAGTTCTTC
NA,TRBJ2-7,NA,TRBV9,CDSSGDLGDEQHF,TGTGACAGCAGCGGTGATCTAGGGGACGAGCAGCACTTC
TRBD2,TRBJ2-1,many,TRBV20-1,CSATGLAGLYNEQFF,TGCAGTGCTACGGGACTAGCGGGGCTCTACAATGAGCAGTTCTTC
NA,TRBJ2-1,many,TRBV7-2,CASSFRANYNEQFF,TGTGCCAGCAGCTTCCGGGCCAACTACAATGAGCAGTTCTTC
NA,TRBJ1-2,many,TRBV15,CATSSDQTGRYGYTF,TGTGCCACCAGCAGTGACCAGACAGGCCGCTATGGCTACACCTTC
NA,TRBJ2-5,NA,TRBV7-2,CASSLRGYQETQYF,TGTGCCAGCAGCCTCCGGGGATATCAAGAGACCCAGTACTTC
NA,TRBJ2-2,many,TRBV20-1,CSARFSSPNTGELFF,TGCAGTGCCAGATTCTCGTCACCGAACACCGGGGAGCTGTTTTTT
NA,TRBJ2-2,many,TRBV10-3,CATTGTMGGELFF,TGTGCCACCACCGGGACCATGGGCGGGGAGCTGTTTTTT
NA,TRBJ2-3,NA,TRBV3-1,CASSQQIRRSSTDTQYF,TGTGCCAGCAGCCAGCAGATCCGCCGGAGCAGCACAGATACGCAGTATTTT
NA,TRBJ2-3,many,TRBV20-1,CSAERNTDTQYF,TGCAGTGCAGAGCGAAACACAGATACGCAGTATTTT
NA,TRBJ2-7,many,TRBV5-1,CASSLLGAGSYEQYF,TGCGCCAGCAGCTTGTTGGGAGCCGGCTCCTACGAGCAGTACTTC
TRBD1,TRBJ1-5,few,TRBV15,CATSMPPGQGNQPQHF,TGTGCCACCAGCATGCCTCCGGGACAGGGTAATCAGCCCCAGCATTTT
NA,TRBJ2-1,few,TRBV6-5,CASRLGGYNEQFF,TGTGCCAGCAGACTCGGAGGGTACAATGAGCAGTTCTTC
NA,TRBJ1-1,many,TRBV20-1,CSAHKSSEAFF,TGCAGTGCTCACAAATCCTCGGAGGCTTTCTTT
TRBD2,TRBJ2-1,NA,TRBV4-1,CASSQQGLAPYNEQFF,TGCGCCAGCAGCCAACAGGGACTAGCGCCTTACAATGAGCAGTTCTTC
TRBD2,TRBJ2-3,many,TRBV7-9,CASSLTSGSGTDTQYF,TGTGCCAGCAGCTTGACTAGCGGGAGTGGCACAGATACGCAGTATTTT
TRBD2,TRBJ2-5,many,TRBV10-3,CAIGTSGETQYF,TGTGCCATCGGGACTAGCGGGGAGACCCAGTACTTC
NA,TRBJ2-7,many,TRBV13,CASSRMTHEQYF,TGTGCCAGCAGCCGCATGACGCACGAGCAGTACTTC
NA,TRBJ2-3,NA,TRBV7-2,CASSLVAGLADTQYF,TGTGCCAGCAGCTTAGTGGCAGGGCTGGCAGATACGCAGTATTTT
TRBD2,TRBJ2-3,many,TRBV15,CATSIRLAGTDTQYF,TGTGCCACCAGCATCCGACTAGCAGGAACAGATACGCAGTATTTT
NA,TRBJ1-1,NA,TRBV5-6,CASSLIPGAEAFF,TGTGCCAGCAGCCTAATTCCAGGGGCTGAAGCTTTCTTT
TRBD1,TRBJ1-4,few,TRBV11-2,CAVVGQLSTNEKLFF,TGTGCGGTGGTGGGACAGCTAAGCACTAATGAAAAACTGTTTTTT
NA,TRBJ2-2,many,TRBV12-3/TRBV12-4,CAITLKNTGELFF,TGTGCCATCACTCTTAAGAACACCGGGGAGCTGTTTTTT
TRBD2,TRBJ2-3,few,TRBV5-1,CASSFSGSTTDTQYF,TGCGCCAGCAGCTTTAGCGGGAGTACCACAGATACGCAGTATTTT
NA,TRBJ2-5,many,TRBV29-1,CSVGGGASQETQYF,TGCAGCGTTGGAGGGGGGGCATCCCAAGAGACCCAGTACTTC
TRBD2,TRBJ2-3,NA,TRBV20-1,CSAPLGGIGADTQYF,TGCAGTGCTCCCCTCGGGGGGATCGGGGCAGATACGCAGTATTTT
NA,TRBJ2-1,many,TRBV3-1,CASSQQQTSYNEQFF,TGTGCCAGCAGCCAGCAGCAAACATCCTACAATGAGCAGTTCTTC
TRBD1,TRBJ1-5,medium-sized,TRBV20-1,CSAQLGTGTQPQHF,TGCAGTGCTCAGCTTGGGACAGGGACTCAGCCCCAGCATTTT
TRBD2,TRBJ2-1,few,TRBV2,CASSKRLAGKTNEQFF,TGTGCCAGCAGCAAGCGACTAGCGGGAAAAACAAATGAGCAGTTCTTC
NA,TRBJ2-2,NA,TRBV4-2,CASSKRLGTGELFF,TGTGCCAGCAGCAAAAGACTAGGCACCGGGGAGCTGTTTTTT
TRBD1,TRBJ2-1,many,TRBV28,CASSSTGQTYNEQFF,TGTGCCAGCAGTAGTACGGGACAGACCTACAATGAGCAGTTCTTC
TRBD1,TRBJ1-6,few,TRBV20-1,CSATRSGGLGNSPLHF,TGCAGTGCTACCCGGTCAGGGGGTTTAGGAAATTCACCCCTCCACTTT
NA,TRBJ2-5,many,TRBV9,CASSPRGGYQETQYF,TGTGCCAGCAGCCCGAGAGGAGGTTATCAAGAGACCCAGTACTTC
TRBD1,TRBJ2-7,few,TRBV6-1,CASSGTGTGGYEQYF,TGTGCCAGCAGTGGAACCGGGACAGGGGGCTACGAGCAGTACTTC
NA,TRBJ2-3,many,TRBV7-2,CASSLADHTQYF,TGTGCCAGCAGCTTAGCAGACCACACGCAGTATTTT
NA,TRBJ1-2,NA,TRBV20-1,CSADPPVGYTF,TGCAGTGCCGACCCTCCAGTTGGCTACACCTTC
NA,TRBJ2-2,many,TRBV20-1,CSAVTGYTGELFF,TGCAGTGCTGTCACAGGGTACACCGGGGAGCTGTTTTTT
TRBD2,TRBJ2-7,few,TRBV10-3,CAITQTSGSYEQYF,TGTGCCATCACTCAGACTAGCGGGTCCTACGAGCAGTACTTC
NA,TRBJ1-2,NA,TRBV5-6,CASSLVIEGNGYTF,TGTGCCAGCAGCTTGGTGATAGAAGGGAATGGCTACACCTTC
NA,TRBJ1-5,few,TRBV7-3,CASSLTRGQPQHF,TGTGCCAGCAGCTTAACTCGGGGTCAGCCCCAGCATTTT
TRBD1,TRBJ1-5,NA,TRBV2,CASSEQDRERQPQHF,TGTGCCAGCAGTGAACAGGACAGGGAACGGCAGCCCCAGCATTTT
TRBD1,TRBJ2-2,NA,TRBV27,CASRDRWPGELFF,TGTGCCAGCAGGGACAGGTGGCCCGGGGAGCTGTTTTTT
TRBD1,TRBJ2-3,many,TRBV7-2,CASSLQGAVADTQYF,TGTGCCAGCAGCCTACAGGGGGCTGTGGCAGATACGCAGTATTTT